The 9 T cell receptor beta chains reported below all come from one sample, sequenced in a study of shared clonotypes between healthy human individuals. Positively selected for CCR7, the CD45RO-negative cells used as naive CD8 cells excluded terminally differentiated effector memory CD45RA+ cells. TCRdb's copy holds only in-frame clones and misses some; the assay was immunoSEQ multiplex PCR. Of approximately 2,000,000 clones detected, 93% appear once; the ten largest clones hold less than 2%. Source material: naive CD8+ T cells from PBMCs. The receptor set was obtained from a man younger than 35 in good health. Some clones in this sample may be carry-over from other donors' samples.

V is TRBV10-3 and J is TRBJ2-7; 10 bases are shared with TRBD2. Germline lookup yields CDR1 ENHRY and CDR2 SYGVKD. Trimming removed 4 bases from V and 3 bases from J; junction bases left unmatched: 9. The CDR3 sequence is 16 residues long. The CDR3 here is CAISGKREGRLYEQYF. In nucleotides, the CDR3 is TGTGCCATCAGTGGGAAGCGGGAGGGCCGACTCTACGAGCAGTACTTC.

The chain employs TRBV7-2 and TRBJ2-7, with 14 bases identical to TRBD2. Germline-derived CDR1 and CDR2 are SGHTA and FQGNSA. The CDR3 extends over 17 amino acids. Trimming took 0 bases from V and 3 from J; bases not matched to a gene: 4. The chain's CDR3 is CASSLAPGLAGDYEQYF. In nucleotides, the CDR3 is TGTGCCAGCAGCTTAGCACCGGGACTAGCGGGAGACTACGAGCAGTACTTC.

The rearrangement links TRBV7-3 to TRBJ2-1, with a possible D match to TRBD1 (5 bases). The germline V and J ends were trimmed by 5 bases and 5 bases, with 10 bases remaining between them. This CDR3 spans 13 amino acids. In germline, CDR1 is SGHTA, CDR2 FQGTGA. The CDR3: CASSPDIDNEQFF. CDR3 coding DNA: TGTGCCAGCAGCCCGGACATCGACAATGAGCAGTTCTTC.

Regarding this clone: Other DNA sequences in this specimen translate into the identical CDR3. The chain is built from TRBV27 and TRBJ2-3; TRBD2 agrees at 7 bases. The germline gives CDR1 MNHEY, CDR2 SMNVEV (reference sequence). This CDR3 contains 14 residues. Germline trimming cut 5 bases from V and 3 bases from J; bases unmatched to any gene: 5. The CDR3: CASSPRGRTDTQYF. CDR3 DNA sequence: TGTGCCAGCAGTCCCCGCGGGAGAACAGATACGCAGTATTTT.

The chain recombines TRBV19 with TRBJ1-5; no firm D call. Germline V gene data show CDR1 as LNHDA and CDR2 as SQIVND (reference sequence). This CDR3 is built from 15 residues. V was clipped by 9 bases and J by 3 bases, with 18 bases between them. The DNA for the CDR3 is TGTGCCAGCTCGTTAGGGCCCAGGATCAATCAGCCCCAGCATTTT. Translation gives CASSLGPRINQPQHF.

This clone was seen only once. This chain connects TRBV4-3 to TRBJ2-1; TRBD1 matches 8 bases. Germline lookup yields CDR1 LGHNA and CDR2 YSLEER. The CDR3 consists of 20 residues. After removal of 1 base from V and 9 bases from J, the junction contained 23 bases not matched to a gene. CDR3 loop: CASSQAPRGPEVGNGGEQFF. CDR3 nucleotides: TGCGCCAGCAGCCAAGCCCCCAGGGGGCCTGAAGTGGGAAACGGTGGTGAGCAGTTCTTC.

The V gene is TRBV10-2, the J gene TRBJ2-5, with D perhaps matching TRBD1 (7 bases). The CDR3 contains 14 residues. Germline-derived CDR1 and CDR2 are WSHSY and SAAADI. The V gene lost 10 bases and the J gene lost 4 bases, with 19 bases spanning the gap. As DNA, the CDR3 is TGCGCCACCTCGGGAGAAACAGGGGTAGAGACCCAGTACTTC. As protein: CATSGETGVETQYF.

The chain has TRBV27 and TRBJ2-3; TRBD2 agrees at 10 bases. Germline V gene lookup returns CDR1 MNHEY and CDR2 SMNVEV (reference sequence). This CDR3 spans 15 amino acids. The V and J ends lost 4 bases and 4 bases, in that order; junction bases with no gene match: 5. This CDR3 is CASSWASGSSDTQYF. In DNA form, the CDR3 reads TGTGCCAGCAGTTGGGCTAGCGGGAGTTCAGATACGCAGTATTTT.

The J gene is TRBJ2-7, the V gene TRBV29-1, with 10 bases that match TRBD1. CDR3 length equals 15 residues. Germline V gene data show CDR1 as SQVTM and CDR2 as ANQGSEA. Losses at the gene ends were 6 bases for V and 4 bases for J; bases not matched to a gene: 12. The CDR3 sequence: CSVRSTGGFLYEQYF. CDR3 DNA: TGCAGCGTCAGATCGACAGGGGGCTTCTTATACGAGCAGTACTTC.